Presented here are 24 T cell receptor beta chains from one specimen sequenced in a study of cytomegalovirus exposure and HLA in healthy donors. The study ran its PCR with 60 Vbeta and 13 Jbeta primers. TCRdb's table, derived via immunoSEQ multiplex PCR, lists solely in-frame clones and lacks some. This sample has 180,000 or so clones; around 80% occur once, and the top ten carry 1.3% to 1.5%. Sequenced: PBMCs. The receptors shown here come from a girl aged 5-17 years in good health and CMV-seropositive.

CDR3 protein: CASRKLAGGATGELFF. The CDR3 DNA follows: TGTGCCAGTAGAAAACTAGCGGGAGGGGCCACCGGGGAGCTGTTTTTT. The chain links TRBV19 to TRBJ2-2; TRBD2 matches 13 bases. Germline CDR1 and CDR2: LNHDA and SQIVND (reference sequence). This CDR3 has 16 residues. With 6 bases clipped from V and 4 bases from J, the junction kept 5 bases outside the gene matches. The full variable domain, completed using reference TRBV19 and TRBJ2-2, is DGGITQSPKYLFRKEGQNVTLSCEQNLNHDAMYWYRQDPGQGLRLIYYSQIVNDFQKGDIAEGYSVSREKKESFPLTVTSAQKNPTAFYLCASRKLAGGATGELFFGEGSRLTVL.

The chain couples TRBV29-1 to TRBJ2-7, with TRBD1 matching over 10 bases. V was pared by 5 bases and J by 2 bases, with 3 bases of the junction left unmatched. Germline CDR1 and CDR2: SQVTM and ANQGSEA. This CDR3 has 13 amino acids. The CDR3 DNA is TGCAGCGTTAGACAGGGGGCAACCTACGAGCAGTACTTC. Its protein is CSVRQGATYEQYF.

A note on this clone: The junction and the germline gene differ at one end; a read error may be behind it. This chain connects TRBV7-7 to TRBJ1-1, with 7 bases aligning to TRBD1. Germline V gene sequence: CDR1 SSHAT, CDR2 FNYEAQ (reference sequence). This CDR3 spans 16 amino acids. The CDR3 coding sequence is TGTGCTAGCAGCTTAGCTACAGGGGATATGAACACTGAAGCTTTCTTT. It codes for CASSLATGDMNTEAFF.

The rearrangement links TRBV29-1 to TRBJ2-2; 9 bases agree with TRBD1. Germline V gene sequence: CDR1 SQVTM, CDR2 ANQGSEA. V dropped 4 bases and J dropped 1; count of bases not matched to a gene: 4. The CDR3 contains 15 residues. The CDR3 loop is CSVVGGQGNTGELFF. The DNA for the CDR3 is TGCAGCGTTGTCGGGGGACAGGGGAACACCGGGGAGCTGTTTTTT.

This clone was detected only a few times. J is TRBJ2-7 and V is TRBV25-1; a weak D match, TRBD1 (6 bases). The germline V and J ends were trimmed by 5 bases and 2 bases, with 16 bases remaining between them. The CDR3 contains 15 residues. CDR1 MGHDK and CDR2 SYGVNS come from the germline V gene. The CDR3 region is CASSRFRGFAYEQYF. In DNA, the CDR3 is TGTGCCAGCAGTAGATTCAGGGGATTCGCCTACGAGCAGTACTTC.

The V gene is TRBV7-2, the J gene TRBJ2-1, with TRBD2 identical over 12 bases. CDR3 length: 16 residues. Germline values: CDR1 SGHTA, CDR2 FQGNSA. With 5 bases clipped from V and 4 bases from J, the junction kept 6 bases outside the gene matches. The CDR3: CASSTGGTSGYNEQFF. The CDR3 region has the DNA TGTGCCAGCAGCACAGGCGGGACTAGCGGGTACAATGAGCAGTTCTTC.

CDR3 protein: CASSSPGLARFF. The CDR3 bases are TGTGCCAGCAGCTCTCCGGGACTAGCGCGGTTCTTC. The genes are TRBV9 and TRBJ2-1, with TRBD2 matching over 10 bases. The CDR3 has 12 amino acids. V was pared by 4 bases and J by 15 bases, with 7 bases of the junction left unmatched. Germline CDR1 is SGDLS and CDR2 is YYNGEE.

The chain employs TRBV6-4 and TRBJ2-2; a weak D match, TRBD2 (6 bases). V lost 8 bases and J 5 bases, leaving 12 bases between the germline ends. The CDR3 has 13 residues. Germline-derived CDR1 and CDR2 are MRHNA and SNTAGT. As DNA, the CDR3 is TGTGCCAGCTCGGTAGCGGTTACCGGGGAGCTGTTTTTT. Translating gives CASSVAVTGELFF.

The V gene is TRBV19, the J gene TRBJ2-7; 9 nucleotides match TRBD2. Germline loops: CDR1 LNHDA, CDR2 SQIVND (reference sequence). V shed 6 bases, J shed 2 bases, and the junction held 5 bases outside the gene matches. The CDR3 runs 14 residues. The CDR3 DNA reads TGTGCCAGTAGAACGACTAGCGGAACCTACGAGCAGTACTTC. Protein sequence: CASRTTSGTYEQYF.

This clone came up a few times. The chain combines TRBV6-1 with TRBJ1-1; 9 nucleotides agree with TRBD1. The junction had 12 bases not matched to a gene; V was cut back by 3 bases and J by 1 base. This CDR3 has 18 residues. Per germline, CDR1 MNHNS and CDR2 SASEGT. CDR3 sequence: CASSDWVRDRVQNTEAFF. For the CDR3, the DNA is TGTGCCAGCAGTGATTGGGTGAGGGACAGGGTCCAGAACACTGAAGCTTTCTTT.

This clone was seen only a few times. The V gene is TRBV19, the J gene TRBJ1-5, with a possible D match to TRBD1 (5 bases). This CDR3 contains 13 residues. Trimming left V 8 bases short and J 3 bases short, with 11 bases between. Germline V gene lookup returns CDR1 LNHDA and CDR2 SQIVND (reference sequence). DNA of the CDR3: TGTGCCAGTGACGACAGAATCAATCAGCCCCAGCATTTT. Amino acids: CASDDRINQPQHF.

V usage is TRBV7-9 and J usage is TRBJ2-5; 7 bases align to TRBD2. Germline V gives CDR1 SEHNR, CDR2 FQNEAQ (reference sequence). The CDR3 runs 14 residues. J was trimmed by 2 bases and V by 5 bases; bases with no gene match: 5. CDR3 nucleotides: TGTGCCAGCAGCCCCCTGGGGGGGCAAGAGACCCAGTACTTC. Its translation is CASSPLGGQETQYF.

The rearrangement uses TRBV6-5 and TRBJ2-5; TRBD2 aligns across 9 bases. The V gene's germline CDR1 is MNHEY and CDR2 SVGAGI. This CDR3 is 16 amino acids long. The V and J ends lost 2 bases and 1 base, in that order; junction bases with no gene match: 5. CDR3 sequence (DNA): TGTGCCAGCAGTTACAGGCGGGAGGGGCCCCAAGAGACCCAGTACTTC. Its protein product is CASSYRREGPQETQYF.

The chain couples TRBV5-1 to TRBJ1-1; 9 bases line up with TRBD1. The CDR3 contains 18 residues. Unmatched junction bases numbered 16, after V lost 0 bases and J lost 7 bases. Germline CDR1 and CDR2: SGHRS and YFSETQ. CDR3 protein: CASSLGDSTSGQGFEAFF. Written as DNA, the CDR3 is TGCGCCAGCAGCTTGGGCGACAGTACCTCGGGACAGGGATTTGAAGCTTTCTTT.

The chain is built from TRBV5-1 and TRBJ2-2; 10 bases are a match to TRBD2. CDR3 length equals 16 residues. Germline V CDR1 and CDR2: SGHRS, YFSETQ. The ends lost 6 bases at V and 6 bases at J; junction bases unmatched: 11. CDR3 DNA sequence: TGCGCCAGCACCGCAACTAGCGGGATGTCGGCCGGGGAGCTGTTTTTT. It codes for CASTATSGMSAGELFF.

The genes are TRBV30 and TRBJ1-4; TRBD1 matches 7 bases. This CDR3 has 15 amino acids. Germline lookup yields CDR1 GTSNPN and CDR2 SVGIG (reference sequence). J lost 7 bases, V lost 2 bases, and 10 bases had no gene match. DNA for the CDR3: TGTGCCTGGAGTTCCCCGGGCAGGGGGTTTGAAAAACTGTTTTTT. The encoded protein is CAWSSPGRGFEKLFF.

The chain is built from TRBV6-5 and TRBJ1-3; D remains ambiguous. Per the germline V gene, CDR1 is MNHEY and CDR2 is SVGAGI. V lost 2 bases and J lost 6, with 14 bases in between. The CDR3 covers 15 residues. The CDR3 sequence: CASSYRLNVANTIYF. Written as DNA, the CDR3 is TGTGCCAGCAGTTACAGACTTAACGTCGCAAACACCATATATTTT.

The CDR3 loop is CASSRTSGGMTYEQYF. CDR3 nucleotides: TGTGCCAGCAGCCGGACTAGCGGGGGGATGACCTACGAGCAGTACTTC. J is TRBJ2-7 and V is TRBV7-9; 14 nucleotides match TRBD2. V trimming: 5 bases; J trimming: 2 bases; junction bases outside the gene matches: 5. The CDR3 runs to 16 residues. Germline V gene lookup returns CDR1 SEHNR and CDR2 FQNEAQ (reference sequence).

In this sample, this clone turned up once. The chain's CDR3 is CAWRRIDRNYGYTF. In DNA form, the CDR3 reads TGTGCCTGGAGGCGAATAGACAGGAACTATGGCTACACCTTC. The chain links TRBV30 to TRBJ1-2; TRBD1 might be the D (6 bases). CDR3 size: 14 residues. Trimming pared 3 bases from V and 2 bases from J, leaving 13 bases between. Germline CDR1 reads GTSNPN; CDR2 reads SVGIG (reference sequence).

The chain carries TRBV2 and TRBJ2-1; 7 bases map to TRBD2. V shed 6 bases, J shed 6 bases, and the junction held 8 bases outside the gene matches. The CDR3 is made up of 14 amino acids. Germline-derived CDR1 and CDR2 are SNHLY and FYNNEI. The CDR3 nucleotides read TGTGCCAGCAGGGGGACCGGGACTATCAATGAGCAGTTCTTC. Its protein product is CASRGTGTINEQFF.

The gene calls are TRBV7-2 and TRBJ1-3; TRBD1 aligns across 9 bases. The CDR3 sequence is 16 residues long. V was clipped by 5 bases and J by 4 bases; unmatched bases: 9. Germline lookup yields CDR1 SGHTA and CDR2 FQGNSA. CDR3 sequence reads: CASSTLQGAIGNTIYF. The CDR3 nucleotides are TGTGCCAGCAGCACCTTACAGGGGGCGATCGGAAACACCATATATTTT.

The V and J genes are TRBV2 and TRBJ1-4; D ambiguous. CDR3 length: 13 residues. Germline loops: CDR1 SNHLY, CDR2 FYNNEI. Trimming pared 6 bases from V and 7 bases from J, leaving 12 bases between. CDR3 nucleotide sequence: TGTGCCAGCAGCCCGCGGGGTGTTGAAAAACTGTTTTTT. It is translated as CASSPRGVEKLFF.

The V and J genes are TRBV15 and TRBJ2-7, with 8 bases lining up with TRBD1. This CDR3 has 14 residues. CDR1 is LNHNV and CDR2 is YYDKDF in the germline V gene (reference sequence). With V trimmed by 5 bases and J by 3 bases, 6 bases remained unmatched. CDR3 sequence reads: CATSPDRGSYEQYF. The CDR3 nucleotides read TGTGCCACCAGCCCTGACAGGGGAAGCTACGAGCAGTACTTC.

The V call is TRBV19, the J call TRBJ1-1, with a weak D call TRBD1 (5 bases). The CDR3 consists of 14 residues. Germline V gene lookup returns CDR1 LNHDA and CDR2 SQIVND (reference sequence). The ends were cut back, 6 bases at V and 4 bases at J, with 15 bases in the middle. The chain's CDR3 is CASSFSGGSTEAFF. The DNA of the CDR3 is TGTGCCAGTAGCTTTTCTGGGGGGAGCACTGAAGCTTTCTTT. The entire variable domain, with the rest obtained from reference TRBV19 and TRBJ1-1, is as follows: DGGITQSPKYLFRKEGQNVTLSCEQNLNHDAMYWYRQDPGQGLRLIYYSQIVNDFQKGDIAEGYSVSREKKESFPLTVTSAQKNPTAFYLCASSFSGGSTEAFFGQGTRLTVV.